This T cell receptor (beta chain) was documented in a study of cytomegalovirus exposure and HLA in healthy donors. This clone was observed a few times. What it binds is unknown. General study findings and limits: Researchers reported that a few CMV-associated chains were confirmed in vitro as CMV antigen-specific.

13 Jbeta primers and 60 Vbeta primers were used for the PCR. Sequencing was performed with immunoSEQ multiplex PCR; in TCRdb, only in-frame clones are kept and a portion is missing. The table shows about 180,000 clones, with around 80% occurring only once. CDR1 is SGHRS, CDR2 YFSETQ, per germline. The J segment lost 2 bases and the V segment lost 2 bases, leaving 1 base of the junction unmatched. This CDR3 region has 14 residues. The source material was PBMCs. This chain uses TRBV5-1 with TRBJ2-1; 7 bases are shared with TRBD2. The receptor comes from a girl aged 2 to 10 in good health and CMV-seropositive. CDR3 DNA sequence: TGCGCCAGCAGCTTTGGACTAGCCTACAATGAGCAGTTCTTC. It is translated as CASSFGLAYNEQFF. Full variable domain (outside the CDR3, taken from reference TRBV5-1 and TRBJ2-1): KAGVTQTPRYLIKTRGQQVTLSCSPISGHRSVSWYQQTPGQGLQFLFEYFSETQRNKGNFPGRFSGRQFSNSRSEMNVSTLELGDSALYLCASSFGLAYNEQFFGPGTRLTVL.